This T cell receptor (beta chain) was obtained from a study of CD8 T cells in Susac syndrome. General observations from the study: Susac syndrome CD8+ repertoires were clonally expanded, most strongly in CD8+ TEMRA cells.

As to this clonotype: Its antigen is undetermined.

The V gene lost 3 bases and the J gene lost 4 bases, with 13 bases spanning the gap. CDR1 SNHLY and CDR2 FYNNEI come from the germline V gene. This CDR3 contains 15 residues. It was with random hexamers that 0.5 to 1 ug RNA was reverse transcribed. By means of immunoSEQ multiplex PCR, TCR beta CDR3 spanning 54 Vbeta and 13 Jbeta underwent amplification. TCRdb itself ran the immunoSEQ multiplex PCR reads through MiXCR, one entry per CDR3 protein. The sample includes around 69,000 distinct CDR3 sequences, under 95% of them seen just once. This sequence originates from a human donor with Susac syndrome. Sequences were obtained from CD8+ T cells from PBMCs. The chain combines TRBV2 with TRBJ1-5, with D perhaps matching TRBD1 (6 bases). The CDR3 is CASSERDTRNQPQHF. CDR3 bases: TGTGCCAGCAGTGAGAGGGACACTCGAAATCAGCCCCAGCATTTT.